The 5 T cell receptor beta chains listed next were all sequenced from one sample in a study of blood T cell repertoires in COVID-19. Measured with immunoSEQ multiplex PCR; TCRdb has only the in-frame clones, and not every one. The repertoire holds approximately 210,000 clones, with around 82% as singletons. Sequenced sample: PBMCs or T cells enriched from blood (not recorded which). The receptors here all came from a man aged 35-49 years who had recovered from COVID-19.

The CDR3 spells CASSSRGPGNTGELFF. The CDR3 DNA reads TGTGCCAGCAGCTCCAGGGGTCCGGGGAACACCGGGGAGCTGTTTTTT. This chain connects TRBV5-4 to TRBJ2-2; D perhaps matches TRBD1 (6 bases). This CDR3 region has 16 residues. Germline CDR1 and CDR2: SGHNT and YYREEE (reference sequence). V was shortened by 3 bases and J by 1 base, with 13 bases between the two germline ends.

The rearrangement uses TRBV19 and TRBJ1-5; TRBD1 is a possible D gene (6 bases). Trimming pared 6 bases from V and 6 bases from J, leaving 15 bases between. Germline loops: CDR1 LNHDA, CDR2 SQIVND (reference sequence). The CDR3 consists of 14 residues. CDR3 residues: CASRGARAAQPQHF. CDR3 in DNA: TGTGCCAGTAGGGGGGCCCGGGCCGCTCAGCCCCAGCATTTT. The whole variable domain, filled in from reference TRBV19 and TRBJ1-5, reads DGGITQSPKYLFRKEGQNVTLSCEQNLNHDAMYWYRQDPGQGLRLIYYSQIVNDFQKGDIAEGYSVSREKKESFPLTVTSAQKNPTAFYLCASRGARAAQPQHFGDGTRLSIL.

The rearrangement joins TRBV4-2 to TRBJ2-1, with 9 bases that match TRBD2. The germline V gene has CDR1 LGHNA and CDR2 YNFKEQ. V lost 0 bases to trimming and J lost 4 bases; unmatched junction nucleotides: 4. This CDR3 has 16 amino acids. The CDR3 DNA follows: TGTGCCAGCAGCCAAGAAACTAGCGGGCCATACAATGAGCAGTTCTTC. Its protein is CASSQETSGPYNEQFF.

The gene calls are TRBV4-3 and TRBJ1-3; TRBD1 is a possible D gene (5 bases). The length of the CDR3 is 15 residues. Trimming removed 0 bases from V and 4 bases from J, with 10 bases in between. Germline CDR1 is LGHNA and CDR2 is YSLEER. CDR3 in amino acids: CASSQEPRVGNTIYF. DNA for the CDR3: TGCGCCAGCAGCCAAGAACCCAGGGTGGGAAACACCATATATTTT.

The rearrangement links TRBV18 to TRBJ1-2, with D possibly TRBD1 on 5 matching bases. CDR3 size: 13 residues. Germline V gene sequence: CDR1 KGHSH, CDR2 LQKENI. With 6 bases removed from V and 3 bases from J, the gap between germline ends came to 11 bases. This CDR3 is CASSAGSHYGYTF. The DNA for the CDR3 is TGTGCCAGCTCGGCAGGGTCCCACTATGGCTACACCTTC.